Listed below are T cell receptor beta chains from one sample, sequenced in a study of T-cell memory formation after mild COVID-19. Via MiXCR, TCRdb re-called the 5' RACE reads, giving one row per CDR3 protein. The sample shows roughly 190,000 distinct CDR3 sequences, approximately 20% of them seen only once. Sequencing was done on a sample of PBMCs or a T cell subset sorted from them (not recorded which). Receptors originate from an adult woman who had mild COVID-19 (a few samples of this study predate the infection). Cell type and time point are not known. The CDR3 runs from the conserved cysteine through the conserved F or W. A D gene is named only where the DNA matches it firmly. Rows give clone size only sometimes, using once, few, many, or a class for an expanded clone.

j_gene,abundance,d_gene,v_gene,CDR3aa,CDR3nt
TRBJ2-3,few,TRBD2,TRBV7-8,CASSLPLAGVYTDTQYF,TGTGCCAGCAGCTTACCACTAGCGGGGGTATACACAGATACGCAGTATTTT
TRBJ2-7,once,TRBD2,TRBV4-2,CASSSSGSSSYEQYF,TGTGCCAGCAGCTCTAGCGGGAGCTCCTCCTACGAGCAGTACTTC
TRBJ2-1,once,-,TRBV7-9,CASEHGTRTYNEQFF,TGTGCCAGCGAACACGGGACCCGGACATACAATGAGCAGTTCTTC
TRBJ2-1,-,-,TRBV12-3/TRBV12-4,CASSLFDEQFF,TGTGCCAGCAGTTTATTTGATGAGCAGTTCTTC
TRBJ1-6,-,-,TRBV5-1,CASRSATPSSPLHF,TGCGCCAGCAGGTCGGCCACCCCGAGTTCACCCCTCCACTTT
TRBJ2-7,few,-,TRBV20-1,CSARTPEGRSSYEQYF,TGCAGTGCTAGAACTCCCGAGGGGCGGTCCTCCTACGAGCAGTACTTC
TRBJ1-6,-,-,TRBV7-2,CASSLGGGRGNSPLHF,TGTGCCAGCAGCTTAGGGGGGGGCAGGGGTAACTCACCCCTCCACTTT
TRBJ1-1,-,TRBD1,TRBV7-9,CASSLSDRGRDAFF,TGTGCCAGCAGCTTATCGGATAGGGGGCGCGACGCTTTCTTT
TRBJ1-3,-,-,TRBV20-1,CSARGLGNTIYF,TGCAGTGCTAGAGGTCTGGGGAACACCATATATTTT
TRBJ1-2,few,-,TRBV7-2,CASSLSPPGFGYGYTF,TGTGCCAGCAGCTTAAGCCCTCCCGGGTTTGGCTATGGCTACACCTTC
TRBJ2-5,many,TRBD1,TRBV18,CASSPRTGVETQYF,TGTGCCAGCTCACCAAGGACAGGGGTCGAGACCCAGTACTTC
TRBJ2-3,-,TRBD2,TRBV24-1,CATSDGSGGSTDTQYF,TGTGCCACCAGTGATGGTAGCGGGGGCAGCACAGATACGCAGTATTTT
TRBJ1-3,-,-,TRBV7-2,CASTPAGWEPGNTIYF,TGTGCCAGCACCCCAGCAGGTTGGGAACCTGGAAACACCATATATTTT
TRBJ1-4,many,-,TRBV5-4,CASSLEVAIADEKLFF,TGTGCCAGCAGCTTGGAGGTGGCGATAGCAGACGAAAAACTGTTTTTT
TRBJ2-1,few,TRBD2,TRBV4-2,CASSQGGTSSYNEQFF,TGTGCCAGCAGCCAAGGGGGGACTAGTTCCTACAATGAGCAGTTCTTC
TRBJ2-5,-,TRBD1,TRBV24-1,CATSDGRQGAITQYF,TGTGCCACCAGTGACGGCAGGCAGGGGGCAATCACCCAGTACTTC
TRBJ2-5,few,-,TRBV5-1,CASSLDPRETQYF,TGCGCCAGCAGCTTGGACCCGAGGGAGACCCAGTACTTC
TRBJ1-2,few,TRBD1,TRBV20-1,CSASGGTGLNYGYTF,TGCAGTGCTAGTGGTGGGACAGGGTTGAACTATGGCTACACCTTC
TRBJ1-1,-,-,TRBV27,CASSGGGRNAFF,TGTGCCAGCAGTGGCGGGGGGCGAAATGCTTTCTTT
TRBJ2-1,few,-,TRBV6-2/TRBV6-3,CASSYSGTSYNEQFF,TGTGCCAGCAGTTACTCGGGTACCTCCTACAATGAGCAGTTCTTC
TRBJ1-2,few,-,TRBV2,CASTTQTNYGYTF,TGTGCCAGCACTACACAAACGAACTATGGCTACACCTTC
TRBJ2-7,-,-,TRBV29-1,CSVERPGTVEQYF,TGCAGCGTTGAACGTCCAGGGACTGTCGAGCAGTACTTC
TRBJ1-5,-,TRBD1,TRBV7-2,CASSFPGGPQHF,TGTGCCAGCAGCTTCCCAGGGGGACCCCAGCATTTT
TRBJ1-5,-,-,TRBV12-3/TRBV12-4,CASSLGGNSNQPQHF,TGTGCCAGCAGCCTGGGGGGGAATAGCAATCAGCCCCAGCATTTT
TRBJ1-3,-,-,TRBV6-6,CASSYEETGTGNTIYF,TGTGCCAGCAGTTACGAGGAAACAGGGACGGGAAACACCATATATTTT
TRBJ2-2,few,-,TRBV4-1,CASSYRGGPTNTGELFF,TGCGCCAGCAGCTATCGAGGGGGGCCCACGAACACCGGGGAGCTGTTTTTT
TRBJ2-7,few,-,TRBV18,CASSPSYSPLIRYEQYF,TGTGCCAGCTCACCATCATACAGTCCCCTTATACGCTACGAGCAGTACTTC